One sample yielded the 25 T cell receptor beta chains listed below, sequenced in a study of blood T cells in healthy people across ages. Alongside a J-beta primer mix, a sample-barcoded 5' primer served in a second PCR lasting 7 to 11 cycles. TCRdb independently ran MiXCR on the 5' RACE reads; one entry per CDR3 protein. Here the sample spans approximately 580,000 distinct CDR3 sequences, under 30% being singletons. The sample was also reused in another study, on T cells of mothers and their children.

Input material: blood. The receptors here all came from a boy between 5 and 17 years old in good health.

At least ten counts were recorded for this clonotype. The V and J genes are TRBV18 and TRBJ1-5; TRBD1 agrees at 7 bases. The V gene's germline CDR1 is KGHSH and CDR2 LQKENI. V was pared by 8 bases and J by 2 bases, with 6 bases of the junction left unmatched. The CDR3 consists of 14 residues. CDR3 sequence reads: CASSPGGGNQPQHF. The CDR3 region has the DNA TGTGCCAGCAGCCCAGGGGGTGGCAATCAGCCCCAGCATTTT.

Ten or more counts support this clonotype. The CDR3 DNA is TGTGCCAGCAGCTTAAGTAGTACCGAGCAGTACTTC. Protein: CASSLSSTEQYF. The V call is TRBV7-2, the J call TRBJ2-7; D gene ambiguous. Per germline, CDR1 SGHTA and CDR2 FQGNSA. This CDR3 contains 12 residues. Trimming removed 2 bases from V and 6 bases from J, with 8 bases in between.

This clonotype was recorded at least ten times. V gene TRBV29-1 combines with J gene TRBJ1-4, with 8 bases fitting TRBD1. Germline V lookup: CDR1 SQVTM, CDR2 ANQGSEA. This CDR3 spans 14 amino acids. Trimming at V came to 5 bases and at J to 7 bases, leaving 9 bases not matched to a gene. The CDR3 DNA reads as TGCAGCGTTTCAGGGGGCGGTTTTATTGAAAAACTGTTTTTT. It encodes CSVSGGGFIEKLFF.

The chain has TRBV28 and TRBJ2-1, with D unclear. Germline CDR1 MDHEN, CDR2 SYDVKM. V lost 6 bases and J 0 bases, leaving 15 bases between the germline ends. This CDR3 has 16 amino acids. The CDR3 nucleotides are TGTGCCAGCAGCCACGGAGTTTTTCGCTCCTACAATGAGCAGTTCTTC. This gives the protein CASSHGVFRSYNEQFF. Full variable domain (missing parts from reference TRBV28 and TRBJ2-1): DVKVTQSSRYLVKRTGEKVFLECVQDMDHENMFWYRQDPGLGLRLIYFSYDVKMKEKGDIPEGYSVSREKKERFSLILESASTNQTSMYLCASSHGVFRSYNEQFFGPGTRLTVL.

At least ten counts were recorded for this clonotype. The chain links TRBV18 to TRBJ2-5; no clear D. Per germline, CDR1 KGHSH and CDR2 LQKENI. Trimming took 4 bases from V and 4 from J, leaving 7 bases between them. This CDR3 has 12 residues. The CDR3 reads CASSRGSETQYF. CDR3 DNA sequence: TGTGCCAGCTCACGGGGATCAGAGACCCAGTACTTC.

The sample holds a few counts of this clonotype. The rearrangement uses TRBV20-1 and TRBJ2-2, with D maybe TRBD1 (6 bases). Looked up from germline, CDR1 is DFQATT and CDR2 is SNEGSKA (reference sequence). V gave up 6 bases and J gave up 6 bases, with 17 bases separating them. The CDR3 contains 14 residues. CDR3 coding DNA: TGCAGTGCACGGCCCACAGGGTCCCCCGGGGAGCTGTTTTTT. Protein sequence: CSARPTGSPGELFF.

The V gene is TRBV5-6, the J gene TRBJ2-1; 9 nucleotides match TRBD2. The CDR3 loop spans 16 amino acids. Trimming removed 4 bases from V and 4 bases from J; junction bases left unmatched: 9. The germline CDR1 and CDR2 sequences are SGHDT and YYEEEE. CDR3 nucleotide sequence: TGTGCCAGCAGCCCCCTAGGAGCGGGGGGTTACAATGAGCAGTTCTTC. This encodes CASSPLGAGGYNEQFF.

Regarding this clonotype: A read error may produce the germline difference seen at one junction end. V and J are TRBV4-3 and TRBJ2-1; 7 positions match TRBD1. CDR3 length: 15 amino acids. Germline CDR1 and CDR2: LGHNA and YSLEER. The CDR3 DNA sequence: TGCGCCGGCAGCCCCGAGACAGGGCAGGTAAATGAGCAGTTCTTC. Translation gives CAGSPETGQVNEQFF.

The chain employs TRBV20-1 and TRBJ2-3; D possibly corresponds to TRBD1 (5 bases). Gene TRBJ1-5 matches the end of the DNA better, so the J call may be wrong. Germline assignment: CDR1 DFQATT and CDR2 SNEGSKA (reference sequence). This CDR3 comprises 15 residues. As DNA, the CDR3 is TGCAGTGGCAGGCCTGACGGGGACTACACAGATACGCAGCATTTT. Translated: CSGRPDGDYTDTQHF.

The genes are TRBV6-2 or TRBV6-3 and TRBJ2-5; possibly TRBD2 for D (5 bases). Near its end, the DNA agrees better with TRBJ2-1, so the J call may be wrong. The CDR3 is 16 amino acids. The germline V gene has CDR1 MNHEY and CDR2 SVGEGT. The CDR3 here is CASSYPLGYGSNEQFF. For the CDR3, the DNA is TGTGCCAGCAGTTACCCTCTTGGGTATGGGAGCAATGAGCAGTTCTTC.

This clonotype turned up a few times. The CDR3 bases are TGTGCCAGCAGTGGACAGTTTGCAACTAATGAAAAACTGTTTTTT. It codes for CASSGQFATNEKLFF. The chain combines TRBV25-1 with TRBJ1-4, with D possibly matching TRBD1 (5 bases). Trimming pared 4 bases from V and 0 bases from J, leaving 9 bases between. CDR1 is MGHDK, CDR2 SYGVNS, per germline. CDR3 size: 15 residues.

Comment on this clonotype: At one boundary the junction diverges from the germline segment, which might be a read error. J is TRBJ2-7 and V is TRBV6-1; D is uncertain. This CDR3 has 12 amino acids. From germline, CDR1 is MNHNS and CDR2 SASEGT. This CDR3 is CANSEVFYEQYF. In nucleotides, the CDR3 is TGTGCCAACAGTGAAGTGTTCTACGAGCAGTACTTC.

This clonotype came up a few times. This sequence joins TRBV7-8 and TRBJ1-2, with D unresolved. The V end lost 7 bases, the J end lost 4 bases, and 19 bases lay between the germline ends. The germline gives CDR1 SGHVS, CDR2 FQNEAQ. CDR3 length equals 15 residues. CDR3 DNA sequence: TGTGCCAGCACCTCGGGGAGAAACGTAGGCTATGGCTACACCTTC. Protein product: CASTSGRNVGYGYTF.

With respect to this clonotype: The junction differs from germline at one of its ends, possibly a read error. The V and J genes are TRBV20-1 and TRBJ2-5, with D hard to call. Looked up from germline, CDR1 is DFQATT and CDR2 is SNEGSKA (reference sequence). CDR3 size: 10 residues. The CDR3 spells CNASGETQYF. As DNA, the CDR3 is TGCAATGCTAGTGGGGAGACCCAGTACTTC.

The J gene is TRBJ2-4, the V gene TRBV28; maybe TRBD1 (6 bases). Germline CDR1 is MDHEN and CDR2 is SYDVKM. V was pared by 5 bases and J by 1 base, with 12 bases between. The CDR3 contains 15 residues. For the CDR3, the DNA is TGTGCCAGCAGTACAGGGTGGGAGGCCAAAAACATTCAGTACTTC. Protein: CASSTGWEAKNIQYF.

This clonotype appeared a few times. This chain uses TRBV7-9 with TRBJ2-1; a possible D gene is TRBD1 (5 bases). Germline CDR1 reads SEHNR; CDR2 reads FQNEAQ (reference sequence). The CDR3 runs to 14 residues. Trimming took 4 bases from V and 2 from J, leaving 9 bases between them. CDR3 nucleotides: TGTGCCAGCAGCTCAGAGGACACCTACAATGAGCAGTTCTTC. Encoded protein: CASSSEDTYNEQFF. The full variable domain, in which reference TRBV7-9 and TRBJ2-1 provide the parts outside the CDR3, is DTGVSQNPRHKITKRGQNVTFRCDPISEHNRLYWYRQTLGQGPEFLTYFQNEAQLEKSRLLSDRFSAERPKGSFSTLEIQRTEQGDSAMYLCASSSEDTYNEQFFGPGTRLTVL.

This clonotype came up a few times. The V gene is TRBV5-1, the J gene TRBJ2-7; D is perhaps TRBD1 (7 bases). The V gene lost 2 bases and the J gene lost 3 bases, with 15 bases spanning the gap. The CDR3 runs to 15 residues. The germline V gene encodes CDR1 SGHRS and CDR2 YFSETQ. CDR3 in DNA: TGCGCCAGCAGCTTCATGACAGGGAGGAACTACGAGCAGTACTTC. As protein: CASSFMTGRNYEQYF.

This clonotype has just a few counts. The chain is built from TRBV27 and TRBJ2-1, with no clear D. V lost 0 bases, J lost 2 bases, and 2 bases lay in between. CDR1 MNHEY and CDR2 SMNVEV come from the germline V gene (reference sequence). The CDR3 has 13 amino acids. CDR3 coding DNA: TGTGCCAGCAGTTTATCGGCCTACAATGAGCAGTTCTTC. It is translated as CASSLSAYNEQFF.

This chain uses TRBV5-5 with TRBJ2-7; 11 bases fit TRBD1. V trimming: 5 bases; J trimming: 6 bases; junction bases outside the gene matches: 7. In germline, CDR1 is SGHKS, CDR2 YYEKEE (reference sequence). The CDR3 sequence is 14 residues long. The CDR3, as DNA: TGTGCCAGCAGGGAAACCGGGACAGGGGGCGAGCAGTACTTC. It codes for CASRETGTGGEQYF.

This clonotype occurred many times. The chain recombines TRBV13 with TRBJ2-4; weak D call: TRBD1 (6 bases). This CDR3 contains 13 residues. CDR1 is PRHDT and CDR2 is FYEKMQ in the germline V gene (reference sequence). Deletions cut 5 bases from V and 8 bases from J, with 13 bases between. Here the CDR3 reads CASSLGYRDIQYF. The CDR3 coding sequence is TGTGCCAGCAGCCTTGGCTACAGGGACATTCAGTACTTC.

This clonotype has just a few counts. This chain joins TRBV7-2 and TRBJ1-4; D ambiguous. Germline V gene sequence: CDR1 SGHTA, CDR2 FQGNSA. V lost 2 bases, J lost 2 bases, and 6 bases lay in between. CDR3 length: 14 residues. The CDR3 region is CASSLQSTNEKLFF. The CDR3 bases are TGTGCCAGCAGCTTACAGTCTACTAATGAAAAACTGTTTTTT.

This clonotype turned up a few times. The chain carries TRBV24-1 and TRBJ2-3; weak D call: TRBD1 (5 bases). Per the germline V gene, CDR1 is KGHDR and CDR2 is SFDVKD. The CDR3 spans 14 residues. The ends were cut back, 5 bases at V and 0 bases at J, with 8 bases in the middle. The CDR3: CATSVQDSTDTQYF. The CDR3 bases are TGTGCCACCAGTGTACAGGACAGCACAGATACGCAGTATTTT.

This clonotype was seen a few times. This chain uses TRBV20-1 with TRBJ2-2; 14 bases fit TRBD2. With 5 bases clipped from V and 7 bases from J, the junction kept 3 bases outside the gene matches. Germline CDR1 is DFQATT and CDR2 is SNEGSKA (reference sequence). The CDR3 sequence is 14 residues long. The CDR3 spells CSAGLAGGNGELFF. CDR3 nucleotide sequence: TGCAGTGCTGGACTAGCGGGAGGAAACGGGGAGCTGTTTTTT.

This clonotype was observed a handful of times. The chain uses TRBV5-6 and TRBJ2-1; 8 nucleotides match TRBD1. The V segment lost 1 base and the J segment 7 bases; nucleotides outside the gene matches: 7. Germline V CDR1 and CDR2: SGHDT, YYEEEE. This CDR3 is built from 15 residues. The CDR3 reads CASSLWDRRRNEQFF. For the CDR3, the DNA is TGTGCCAGCAGCTTGTGGGACAGGAGGAGGAATGAGCAGTTCTTC.

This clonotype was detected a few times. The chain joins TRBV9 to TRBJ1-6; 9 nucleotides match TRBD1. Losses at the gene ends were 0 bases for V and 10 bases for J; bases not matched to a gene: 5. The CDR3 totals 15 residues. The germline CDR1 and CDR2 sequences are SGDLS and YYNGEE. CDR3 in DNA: TGTGCCAGCAGCGTAGCGGACAGGGGAGGATCACCCCTCCACTTT. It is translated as CASSVADRGGSPLHF.